This T cell receptor beta chain was captured in a study of T cell repertoires in cytomegalovirus infection. Study summary: Signatures in public TCR beta sequences pointed to both CMV infection and matching HLA type.

Broader study findings: There were HLA-C-restricted CMV-specific TCR beta clonotypes dominating the ex vivo response. Cumulative frequency (of public TCR beta family members) identified carriers of CMV plus the relevant HLA.

From the reads, TCRdb called clonotypes with MiXCR, one entry per CDR3 protein. Among roughly 110,000 distinct CDR3 sequences listed, 30% were seen once. Trimming left V 3 bases short and J 7 bases short, with 18 bases between. Germline assignment: CDR1 LGHNA and CDR2 YNFKEQ. This CDR3 is built from 15 residues. As to this clonotype: What it binds is unknown.

This material consisted of CD8+ T cells from cultured PBMCs, taken from culture after CMV antigen stimulation. This receptor was obtained from a human donor in good health (CMV status not recorded). Some clones in this sample may be carry-over from other donors' samples. The rearrangement joins TRBV4-2 to TRBJ1-1; D might be TRBD1 (6 bases). The CDR3 spells CASSHQGRDTDEAFF. CDR3 bases: TGTGCCAGCAGCCACCAAGGCCGGGACACAGATGAAGCTTTCTTT.